Following are 8 T cell receptor beta chains from one sample sequenced in a study of blood T cell repertoires in COVID-19. Method: immunoSEQ multiplex PCR; TCRdb's copy keeps in-frame clones and lacks some. The sample lists about 330,000 clones, 70% to 90% occurring once. The sequencing sample was made of peripheral blood. The receptors were gathered from a human donor in a cohort sampled during active COVID-19.

The genes are TRBV19 and TRBJ2-3; 7 bases map to TRBD2. Trimming took 10 bases from V and 5 from J; bases not matched to a gene: 18. CDR3 length: 16 amino acids. The V gene's germline CDR1 is LNHDA and CDR2 SQIVND (reference sequence). The CDR3 nucleotides are TGTGCCACCTCACCCCGGGGAGGGTTCGTCAAAGATACGCAGTATTTT. Residues: CATSPRGGFVKDTQYF.

The chain uses TRBV7-9 and TRBJ1-3; maybe TRBD1 (5 bases). This CDR3 comprises 16 residues. The germline CDR1 and CDR2 sequences are SEHNR and FQNEAQ (reference sequence). V was trimmed by 5 bases and J by 0 bases, leaving 14 bases between them. The CDR3 protein is CASSLRGGVSGNTIYF. For the CDR3, the DNA is TGTGCCAGCAGCCTCAGAGGAGGGGTCTCTGGAAACACCATATATTTT.

The rearrangement links TRBV9 to TRBJ2-2, with D tentatively TRBD2 (5 bases). Per the germline V gene, CDR1 is SGDLS and CDR2 is YYNGEE. The CDR3 spans 12 residues. Trimming removed 3 bases at V and 5 bases at J, with 5 bases between. The CDR3 DNA reads TGTGCCAGCAGCGGGAGGACCGGGGAGCTGTTTTTT. Translation: CASSGRTGELFF.

This clone has a single count. The chain recombines TRBV4-1 with TRBJ2-2, with 11 bases matching TRBD2. Trimming cost V 3 bases and J 0 bases; bases outside gene matches: 12. Germline V lookup: CDR1 MGHRA, CDR2 YSYEKL. The CDR3 length is 20 residues. The chain's CDR3 is CASSHKPGLADSTNTGELFF. The CDR3 coding sequence is TGCGCCAGCAGCCATAAACCGGGACTAGCGGATTCTACGAACACCGGGGAGCTGTTTTTT.

The chain couples TRBV11-2 to TRBJ2-7; no firm D call. Trimming took off 0 bases at V and 6 bases at J, with 6 bases between the two ends. The CDR3 covers 12 residues. From germline, CDR1 is SGHAT and CDR2 FQNNGV. The CDR3 protein is CASSLDPGEQYF. The CDR3 coding sequence is TGTGCCAGCAGCTTAGATCCCGGCGAGCAGTACTTC.

This clone was picked up a small number of times. The rearrangement links TRBV12-5 to TRBJ2-7, with TRBD1 matching over 7 bases. The CDR3 spans 14 residues. With V trimmed by 1 base and J by 0 bases, 0 bases remained unmatched. Germline V lookup: CDR1 LGHNT, CDR2 FRNRAP. CDR3 coding DNA: TGTGCTAGTGGTTTGGGGGACAGCTCCTACGAGCAGTACTTC. The encoded protein is CASGLGDSSYEQYF.

The chain carries TRBV5-1 and TRBJ1-6; D ambiguous. The germline V gene encodes CDR1 SGHRS and CDR2 YFSETQ. V was trimmed by 0 bases and J by 10 bases, leaving 11 bases between them. This CDR3 region has 14 residues. The CDR3 DNA follows: TGCGCCAGCAGCTTGGAGAGTCCAAAGTCACCCCTCCACTTT. Amino acids: CASSLESPKSPLHF.

V and J are TRBV14 and TRBJ2-1; TRBD2 might be the D (6 bases). This CDR3 is 12 amino acids long. Germline V gives CDR1 SGHDN, CDR2 FVKESK. Trimming cost V 4 bases and J 12 bases, with 13 bases left between them. CDR3 DNA sequence: TGTGCCAGCAGCCCCAGGACTACTCGGCAGTTCTTC. Residues: CASSPRTTRQFF.